This passage covers 24 T cell receptor beta chains from one sample sequenced in a study of T cell responses to AZD1222 COVID-19 vaccine. Some clones are missing from TCRdb's copy, which holds only in-frame ones; the method was immunoSEQ multiplex PCR. The sample has over 130,000 clones, around 90% seen once; the top ten hold about 3.2%. The sequences come from peripheral blood, collected 28 days after the second AZD1222 dose. The source is an adult who received the AZD1222 COVID-19 vaccine.

This clone was recorded only once. The chain uses TRBV21-1 and TRBJ2-1. TRBV21-1 is a pseudogene segment. The CDR3 consists of 10 residues. The CDR3 DNA is TGTGCCAGCAACCGGGACGAGCAGTTCTTC. This sequence encodes CASNRDEQFF.

J is TRBJ1-2 and V is TRBV27; 7 bases match TRBD1. Germline lookup yields CDR1 MNHEY and CDR2 SMNVEV (reference sequence). J lost 4 bases, V lost 6 bases, and 8 bases had no gene match. The CDR3 loop spans 14 amino acids. CDR3: CASSLTGSLYGYTF. DNA for the CDR3: TGTGCCAGCAGCCTGACAGGGAGCCTCTATGGCTACACCTTC.

The chain links TRBV7-2 to TRBJ1-3; no definite D call. With 2 bases removed from V and 2 bases from J, the gap between germline ends came to 7 bases. CDR1 and CDR2 from the germline V gene are SGHTA and FQGNSA. This CDR3 is 14 amino acids long. The CDR3 sequence: CASSLRGTGNTIYF. CDR3 DNA sequence: TGTGCCAGCAGCTTACGAGGGACTGGAAACACCATATATTTT.

This chain links TRBV14 with TRBJ2-1; 7 bases are a match to TRBD1. The CDR3 sequence is 15 residues long. Germline-derived CDR1 and CDR2 are SGHDN and FVKESK. J lost 6 bases, V lost 2 bases, and 7 bases had no gene match. The CDR3 bases are TGTGCCAGCAGCCAAATCGCAGCAGGGGGCAATGAGCAGTTCTTC. Amino acids: CASSQIAAGGNEQFF.

The chain combines TRBV24-1 with TRBJ1-2; 7 nucleotides agree with TRBD1. This CDR3 comprises 16 residues. Losses at the gene ends were 3 bases for V and 2 bases for J; bases not matched to a gene: 8. Germline V gene data show CDR1 as KGHDR and CDR2 as SFDVKD. CDR3 sequence reads: CATSDIPQGRNYGYTF. The CDR3, as DNA: TGTGCCACCAGTGATATCCCACAGGGGCGGAACTATGGCTACACCTTC.

The chain recombines TRBV6-1 with TRBJ2-7, with 11 nucleotides matching TRBD1. Germline CDR1 is MNHNS and CDR2 is SASEGT. With V trimmed by 3 bases and J by 8 bases, 9 bases remained unmatched. The CDR3 spans 15 residues. The CDR3 spells CASSEASGQGAQQYF. The DNA for the CDR3 is TGTGCCAGCAGTGAGGCTTCCGGACAGGGGGCTCAGCAGTACTTC.

This clone was detected once. The CDR3 DNA reads as TGTGCCAGCTCACCTCGAGGGGGCATTCTGAATTCACCCCTCCACTTT. This translates into CASSPRGGILNSPLHF. The chain links TRBV18 to TRBJ1-6; TRBD1 matches at 7 bases. The CDR3 has 16 amino acids. V lost 3 bases and J lost 7; bases outside the gene matches: 9. Germline V gene data show CDR1 as KGHSH and CDR2 as LQKENI.

This clone was recorded many times. The chain recombines TRBV7-6 with TRBJ2-7; D may match TRBD1 or TRBD2 (5 bases each). V was clipped by 1 base and J by 0 bases, with 13 bases between them. The CDR3 extends over 16 amino acids. Germline V gene sequence: CDR1 SGHVS, CDR2 FNYEAQ. The CDR3 DNA is TGTGCCAGCAGCTTAGGGGGGAAAGTTCCCTCCTACGAGCAGTACTTC. This sequence encodes CASSLGGKVPSYEQYF.

The chain links TRBV19 to TRBJ2-1, with TRBD2 matching 13 bases. V was pared by 1 base and J by 4 bases, with 4 bases of the junction left unmatched. This CDR3 is 17 amino acids long. Germline V gives CDR1 LNHDA, CDR2 SQIVND (reference sequence). CDR3 bases: TGTGCCAGTAGTATAGGTGTACTAGCGGGAGGGTACAATGAGCAGTTCTTC. It codes for CASSIGVLAGGYNEQFF.

V gene TRBV5-6 combines with J gene TRBJ2-7, with no clear D. Trimming took off 0 bases at V and 2 bases at J, with 12 bases between the two ends. CDR1 is SGHDT and CDR2 is YYEEEE in the germline V gene. This CDR3 region has 15 residues. CDR3 sequence: CASSLARDSTYEQYF. CDR3 DNA: TGTGCCAGCAGCTTGGCCCGTGACTCCACCTACGAGCAGTACTTC.

The chain joins TRBV12-5 to TRBJ2-7; weak D call: TRBD2 (5 bases). The CDR3 totals 13 residues. Germline values: CDR1 LGHNT, CDR2 FRNRAP. Trimming removed 5 bases from V and 3 bases from J, with 11 bases in between. In DNA, the CDR3 is TGTGCTAGTGGTGCGCGAGGGAGCTACGAGCAGTACTTC. Protein: CASGARGSYEQYF.

The V gene is TRBV10-3, the J gene TRBJ1-1, with D possibly TRBD1 on 6 matching bases. Per the germline V gene, CDR1 is ENHRY and CDR2 is SYGVKD. The CDR3 covers 16 residues. Trimming removed 3 bases at V and 5 bases at J, with 19 bases between. The CDR3 DNA follows: TGTGCCATCAGTGACCCCACAGGGTCGGAGGGTACTGAAGCTTTCTTT. As protein: CAISDPTGSEGTEAFF.

The chain combines TRBV29-1 with TRBJ2-1, with D maybe TRBD2 (6 bases). The CDR3 contains 13 residues. From germline, CDR1 is SQVTM and CDR2 ANQGSEA. Trimming left V 4 bases short and J 1 base short, with 8 bases between. Here the CDR3 DNA reads TGCAGCGTTGTGGCGGGATCCTACAATGAGCAGTTCTTC. Protein product: CSVVAGSYNEQFF.

This sequence joins TRBV5-6 and TRBJ2-7, with D unclear. Germline lookup yields CDR1 SGHDT and CDR2 YYEEEE. There are 12 residues in the CDR3. The V end lost 0 bases, the J end lost 3 bases, and 4 bases lay between the germline ends. DNA for the CDR3: TGTGCCAGCAGCTTGGAGGACTACGAGCAGTACTTC. It translates to CASSLEDYEQYF.

This chain uses TRBV3-1 (or the pseudogene TRBV3-2) with TRBJ2-2, with D unclear. Per the germline V gene, CDR1 is LGHDT and CDR2 is YNNKEL (reference sequence). The CDR3 is 12 amino acids. The V end was cut by 1 base, the J end by 7 bases, with 4 bases between. The CDR3 coding sequence is TGTGCCAGCAGCCAAGCTCACGGGGAGCTGTTTTTT. This encodes CASSQAHGELFF.

This rearrangement joins TRBV27 to TRBJ1-5; tentative D call: TRBD1 (6 bases). Per the germline V gene, CDR1 is MNHEY and CDR2 is SMNVEV (reference sequence). The CDR3 length is 15 residues. V was cut by 6 bases and J by 7 bases, with 19 bases left in between. CDR3 protein: CASSRAGAGHQPQHF. The DNA for the CDR3 is TGTGCCAGCAGCCGGGCGGGGGCGGGGCACCAGCCCCAGCATTTT.

This chain joins TRBV7-9 and TRBJ2-1; possible D gene TRBD2, 6 bases. Germline CDR1 SEHNR, CDR2 FQNEAQ (reference sequence). V was pared by 5 bases and J by 3 bases, with 11 bases between. The CDR3 totals 14 residues. The CDR3 loop is CASSPTTSYNEQFF. The CDR3 nucleotides are TGTGCCAGCAGCCCTACGACTAGCTACAATGAGCAGTTCTTC.

CDR3 protein: CASSHRPGYEQYF. CDR3 coding DNA: TGCGCCAGCAGCCACCGACCGGGTTACGAGCAGTACTTC. This chain joins TRBV4-1 and TRBJ2-7; D gene ambiguous. The CDR3 consists of 13 residues. Germline CDR1 and CDR2: MGHRA and YSYEKL. Deletions cut 3 bases from V and 4 bases from J, with 10 bases between.

The chain carries TRBV28 and TRBJ2-1; TRBD2 is a possible D gene (6 bases). This CDR3 is built from 16 residues. Trimming stripped 5 bases from V and 5 bases from J, with 19 bases between. Per germline, CDR1 MDHEN and CDR2 SYDVKM. The CDR3 DNA reads as TGTGCCAGCAGTCCCCGGGGGATATCCCTCAACAATGAGCAGTTCTTC. This sequence encodes CASSPRGISLNNEQFF.

This clone was counted once. The chain couples TRBV7-2 to TRBJ2-7; 9 nucleotides agree with TRBD1. The CDR3 sequence is 18 residues long. CDR1 is SGHTA and CDR2 is FQGNSA in the germline V gene. V lost 0 bases to trimming and J lost 2 bases; unmatched junction nucleotides: 11. The CDR3 protein is CASSLALGQGTLTYEQYF. Written as DNA, the CDR3 is TGTGCCAGCAGCTTAGCCCTGGGACAGGGAACTCTCACCTACGAGCAGTACTTC.

This chain uses TRBV3-1 (or the pseudogene TRBV3-2) with TRBJ1-2; D is perhaps TRBD1 (6 bases). The CDR3 loop spans 15 amino acids. The ends were cut back, 1 base at V and 8 bases at J, with 17 bases in the middle. From germline, CDR1 is LGHDT and CDR2 YNNKEL (reference sequence). CDR3 region: CASSQGGQGYRGYTF. For the CDR3, the DNA is TGTGCCAGCAGCCAAGGGGGGCAGGGGTATAGAGGCTACACCTTC.

V and J are TRBV10-3 and TRBJ2-7; TRBD1 matches at 7 bases. Germline V lookup: CDR1 ENHRY, CDR2 SYGVKD. V trimming: 10 bases; J trimming: 1 base; junction bases outside the gene matches: 10. This CDR3 contains 14 residues. CDR3 coding DNA: TGTGCCACCTACCCGGACAGGTCTTCCTACGAGCAGTACTTC. Amino acids: CATYPDRSSYEQYF.

V gene TRBV6-6 combines with J gene TRBJ2-1; TRBD1 or TRBD2 may be the D gene (5 bases each). V lost 6 bases and J lost 9, with 15 bases in between. CDR1 is MNHNY and CDR2 is SVGAGI in the germline V gene (reference sequence). CDR3 length: 13 amino acids. The CDR3 reads CASSQGAEGEQFF. CDR3 DNA: TGTGCCAGCAGCCAGGGAGCAGAGGGTGAGCAGTTCTTC.

The chain carries TRBV9 and TRBJ1-3, with D maybe TRBD1 (5 bases). V was cut by 3 bases and J by 6 bases, with 16 bases left in between. This CDR3 contains 15 residues. Germline assignment: CDR1 SGDLS and CDR2 YYNGEE. CDR3 residues: CASSASGFSANTIYF. CDR3 nucleotides: TGTGCCAGCAGCGCCTCAGGGTTTAGCGCAAACACCATATATTTT. The full variable domain, completed using reference TRBV9 and TRBJ1-3, is DSGVTQTPKHLITATGQRVTLRCSPRSGDLSVYWYQQSLDQGLQFLIQYYNGEERAKGNILERFSAQQFPDLHSELNLSSLELGDSALYFCASSASGFSANTIYFGEGSWLTVV.